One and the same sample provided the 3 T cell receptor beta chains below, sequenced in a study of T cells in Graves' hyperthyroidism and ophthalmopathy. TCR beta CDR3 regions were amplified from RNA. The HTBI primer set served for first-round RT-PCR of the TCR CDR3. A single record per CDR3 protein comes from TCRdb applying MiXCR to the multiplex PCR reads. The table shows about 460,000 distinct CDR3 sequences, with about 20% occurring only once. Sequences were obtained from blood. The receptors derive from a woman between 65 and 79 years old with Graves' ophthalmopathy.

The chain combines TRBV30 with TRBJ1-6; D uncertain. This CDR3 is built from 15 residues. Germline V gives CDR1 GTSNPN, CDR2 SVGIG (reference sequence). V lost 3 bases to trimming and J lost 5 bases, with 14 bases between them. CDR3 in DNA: TGTGCCTGGAGAGGACGGATTAGCAATAATTCACCCCTCCACTTT. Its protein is CAWRGRISNNSPLHF.

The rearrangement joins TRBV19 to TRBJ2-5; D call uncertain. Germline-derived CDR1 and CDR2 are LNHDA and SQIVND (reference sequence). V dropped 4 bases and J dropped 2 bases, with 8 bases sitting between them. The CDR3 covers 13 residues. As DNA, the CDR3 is TGTGCCAGTAGTACCCGGTTACAAGAGACCCAGTACTTC. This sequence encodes CASSTRLQETQYF.

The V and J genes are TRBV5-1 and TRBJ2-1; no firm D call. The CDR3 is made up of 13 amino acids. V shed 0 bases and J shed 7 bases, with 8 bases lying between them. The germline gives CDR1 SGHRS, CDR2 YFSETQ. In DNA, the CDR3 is TGCGCCAGCAGCTTGGCTATGGTAAATGAGCAGTTCTTC. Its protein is CASSLAMVNEQFF.